This T cell receptor beta chain was profiled in a study of blood T cells in healthy people across ages. Study outcomes and limitations: It was found that TCR beta diversity correlated strongly with the percentage of naive T cells. Estimated diversity that came from one million T cells was considered an underestimate. Because donor CMV status was unknown, expanded clonotype changes were possibly confounded.

A second PCR, run for about 7 to 11 cycles, used a sample-barcoded 5' primer plus a J-beta primer mix. Via MiXCR, TCRdb re-called the 5' RACE reads, giving one row per CDR3 protein. The table has over a million distinct CDR3 sequences, over 35% seen once. This clonotype appeared many times. Its cognate antigen is unknown. A read error may produce the germline difference seen at one junction end. CDR1 SGHRS and CDR2 YFSETQ come from the germline V gene. This CDR3 is 14 amino acids long. Sequencing was performed on blood. The chain uses TRBV5-1 and TRBJ2-7; D not resolved. The sequence was collected from a woman aged 55-69 years in good health. This chain's CDR3 is CASSLVGSSYEQYF. Here the CDR3 DNA reads TGTGCCAGCAGCTTAGTGGGCAGCTCCTACGAGCAGTACTTC.